This T cell receptor beta chain is drawn from a study of tumor and adjacent non-tumor tissue in lung cancer. Turning to the study itself: The cohort had about a dozen adenocarcinoma, a couple of squamous cell and 1 small cell patients. Findings of the study overall: Shorter survival was associated with higher TCR diversity in tumors.

The library came from three nested PCR rounds adapted from ARM-PCR protocols. TCRdb reprocessed the multiplex PCR reads with MiXCR, giving one entry per CDR3 protein. This sample carries 60,000 to 90,000 distinct CDR3 sequences, under 80% of them seen once, and the ten largest clones take about an eighth. RNA was extracted from bulk tissue without any cell sorting. Comment on this clonotype: What it binds is not known. At one boundary the junction diverges from the germline segment, which might be a read error.

The sample comprised lung tumor tissue. The clonotype comes from a woman in her forties or fifties with non-small cell lung cancer.

CDR3 nucleotide sequence: TGTACCAGCGTGGGCCAGGGGCCCTCCTACGAGCAGTACTTC. It translates to CTSVGQGPSYEQYF. The V gene is TRBV6-6, the J gene TRBJ2-7; possibly TRBD1 for D (6 bases). The CDR3 is 14 amino acids. Germline V gene sequence: CDR1 MNHNY, CDR2 SVGAGI (reference sequence).